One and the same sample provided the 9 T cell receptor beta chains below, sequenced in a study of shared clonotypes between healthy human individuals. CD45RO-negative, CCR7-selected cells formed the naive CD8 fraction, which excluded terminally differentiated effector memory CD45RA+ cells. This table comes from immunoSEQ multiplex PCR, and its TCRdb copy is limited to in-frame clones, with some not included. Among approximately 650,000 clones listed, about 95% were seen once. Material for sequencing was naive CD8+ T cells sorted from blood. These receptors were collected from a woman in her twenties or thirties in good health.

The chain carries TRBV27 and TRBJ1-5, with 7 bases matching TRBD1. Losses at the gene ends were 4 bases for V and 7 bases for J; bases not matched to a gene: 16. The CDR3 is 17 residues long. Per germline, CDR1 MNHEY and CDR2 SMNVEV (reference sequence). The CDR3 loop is CASSSFPDRAGVQPQHF. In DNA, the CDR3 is TGTGCCAGCAGTTCATTCCCCGACAGGGCCGGAGTACAGCCCCAGCATTTT.

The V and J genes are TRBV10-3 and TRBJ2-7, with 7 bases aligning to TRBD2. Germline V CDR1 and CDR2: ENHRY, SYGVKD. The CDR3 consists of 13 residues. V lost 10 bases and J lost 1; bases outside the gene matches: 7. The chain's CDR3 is CASSSGDSYEQYF. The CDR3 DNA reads TGTGCCAGCTCTAGCGGAGATTCCTACGAGCAGTACTTC.

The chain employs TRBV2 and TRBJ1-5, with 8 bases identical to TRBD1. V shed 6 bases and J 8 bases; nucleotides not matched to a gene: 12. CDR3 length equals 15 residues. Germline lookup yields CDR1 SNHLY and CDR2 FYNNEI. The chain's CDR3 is CASRAGQGQMEPQHF. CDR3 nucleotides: TGTGCCAGCAGGGCCGGACAGGGCCAGATGGAGCCCCAGCATTTT.

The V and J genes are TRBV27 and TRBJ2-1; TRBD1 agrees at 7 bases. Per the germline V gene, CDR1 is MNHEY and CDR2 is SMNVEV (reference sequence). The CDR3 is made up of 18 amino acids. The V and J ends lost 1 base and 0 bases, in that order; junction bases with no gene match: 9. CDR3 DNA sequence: TGTGCCAGCAGTTTATTGACAGGGCAGAGGGTCTCCTACAATGAGCAGTTCTTC. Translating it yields CASSLLTGQRVSYNEQFF.

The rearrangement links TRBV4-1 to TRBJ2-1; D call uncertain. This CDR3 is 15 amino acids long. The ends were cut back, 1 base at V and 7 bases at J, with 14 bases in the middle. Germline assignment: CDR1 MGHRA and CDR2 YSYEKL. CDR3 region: CASSQGRRSSNEQFF. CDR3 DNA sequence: TGCGCCAGCAGCCAAGGGCGGCGTTCCTCAAATGAGCAGTTCTTC.

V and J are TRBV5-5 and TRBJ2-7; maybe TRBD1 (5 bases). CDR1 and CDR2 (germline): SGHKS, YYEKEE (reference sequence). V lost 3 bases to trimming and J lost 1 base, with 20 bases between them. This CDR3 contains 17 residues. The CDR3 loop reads CASSSDALRGLSYEQYF. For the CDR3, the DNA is TGTGCCAGCAGCTCCGACGCGCTTAGGGGTTTATCCTACGAGCAGTACTTC. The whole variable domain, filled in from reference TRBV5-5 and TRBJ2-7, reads DAGVTQSPTHLIKTRGQQVTLRCSPISGHKSVSWYQQVLGQGPQFIFQYYEKEERGRGNFPDRFSARQFPNYSSELNVNALLLGDSALYLCASSSDALRGLSYEQYFGPGTRLTVT.

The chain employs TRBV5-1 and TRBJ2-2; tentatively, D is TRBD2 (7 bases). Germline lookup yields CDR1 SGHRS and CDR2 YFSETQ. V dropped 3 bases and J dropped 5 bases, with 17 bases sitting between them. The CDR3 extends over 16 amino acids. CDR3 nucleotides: TGCGCCAGCAGCTCACCCCACGGGGGGCTTACCGGGGAGCTGTTTTTT. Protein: CASSSPHGGLTGELFF. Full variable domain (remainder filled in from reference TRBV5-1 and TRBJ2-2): KAGVTQTPRYLIKTRGQQVTLSCSPISGHRSVSWYQQTPGQGLQFLFEYFSETQRNKGNFPGRFSGRQFSNSRSEMNVSTLELGDSALYLCASSSPHGGLTGELFFGEGSRLTVL.

CDR3 sequence reads: CASSPTGLTYEQYF. In DNA, the CDR3 is TGCGCCAGCAGTCCCACCGGCCTAACCTACGAGCAGTACTTC. J is TRBJ2-7 and V is TRBV23-1, with D unclear. TRBV23-1 has ORF status, its function being uncertain. The length of the CDR3 is 14 residues. Trimming took off 4 bases at V and 2 bases at J, with 12 bases between the two ends.

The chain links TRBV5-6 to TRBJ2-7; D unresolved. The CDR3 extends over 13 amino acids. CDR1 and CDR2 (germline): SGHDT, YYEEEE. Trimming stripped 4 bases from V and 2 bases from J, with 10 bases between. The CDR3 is CASSAMFAYEQYF. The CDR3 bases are TGTGCCAGCAGCGCTATGTTTGCCTACGAGCAGTACTTC.